The next 15 T cell receptor beta chains were all read from a single sample in a study of CD4 T cells in relation to SARS-CoV-2 and coronaviruses. This table comes from immunoSEQ multiplex PCR, and its TCRdb copy is limited to in-frame clones, with some not included. The sample records approximately 43,000 clones, approximately 84% being singletons. The antigens of these receptors remain unknown. The sequenced sample was naive CD4+ T cells from PBMCs, cultured in vitro. Documented subset: naive CD4+ T cells isolated by negative enrichment. The receptors were gathered from an adult with COVID-19.

The chain links TRBV28 to TRBJ2-1, with D possibly being TRBD2 (6 bases). This CDR3 contains 14 residues. V was pared by 1 base and J by 7 bases, with 11 bases between. Germline CDR1 reads MDHEN; CDR2 reads SYDVKM. This CDR3 reads CASSLLGRGNEQFF. Here the CDR3 DNA reads TGTGCCAGCAGTTTATTAGGGCGGGGTAATGAGCAGTTCTTC.

The chain is built from TRBV5-6 and TRBJ2-5; 8 bases align to TRBD2. In germline, CDR1 is SGHDT, CDR2 YYEEEE. V dropped 4 bases and J dropped 2; count of bases not matched to a gene: 7. The CDR3 has 15 amino acids. The CDR3, as DNA: TGTGCCAGCAGCCCCGAAGGGACTAGGCAAGAGACCCAGTACTTC. Its translation: CASSPEGTRQETQYF.

The chain couples TRBV2 to TRBJ2-2; D gene ambiguous. This CDR3 is 12 amino acids long. The germline gives CDR1 SNHLY, CDR2 FYNNEI. V was clipped by 5 bases and J by 3 bases, with 4 bases between them. CDR3 in DNA: TGTGCCAGCAGTCAAGACACCGGGGAGCTGTTTTTT. Translation gives CASSQDTGELFF.

This chain joins TRBV20-1 and TRBJ2-7; no reliable D call. Looked up from germline, CDR1 is DFQATT and CDR2 is SNEGSKA (reference sequence). Deletions cut 3 bases from V and 4 bases from J, with 7 bases between. The CDR3 contains 11 residues. The DNA of the CDR3 is TGCAGTGCTAGTCGGTATTACGAGCAGTACTTC. Amino acids: CSASRYYEQYF.

The chain carries TRBV20-1 and TRBJ2-7; D perhaps matches TRBD1 (6 bases). The CDR3 is 10 residues long. V gave up 6 bases and J gave up 7 bases, with 10 bases separating them. Germline lookup yields CDR1 DFQATT and CDR2 SNEGSKA (reference sequence). CDR3 protein: CSANDREQYF. In nucleotides, the CDR3 is TGCAGTGCGAATGACAGGGAGCAGTACTTC.

For the CDR3, the DNA is TGTGCCAGCAGCCCCCGGGGGGGGCCTGGGGCCAACGTCCTGACTTTC. Its protein is CASSPRGGPGANVLTF. The rearrangement joins TRBV7-2 to TRBJ2-6; 8 nucleotides match TRBD2. The V gene end was trimmed by 5 bases and the J gene end by 2 bases; junction bases not matched to a gene: 5. In germline, CDR1 is SGHTA, CDR2 FQGNSA. CDR3 size: 16 residues.

The rearrangement uses TRBV6-5 and TRBJ2-6; TRBD1 agrees at 8 bases. The trim removed 5 bases at V and 2 bases at J, leaving 2 bases unmatched. Germline loops: CDR1 MNHEY, CDR2 SVGAGI. The length of the CDR3 is 15 residues. CDR3 in DNA: TGTGCCAGCAGTCCGACAGGGGCTGGGGCCAACGTCCTGACTTTC. Translated: CASSPTGAGANVLTF.

J is TRBJ2-1 and V is TRBV11-2, with D hard to call. The germline V and J ends were trimmed by 3 bases and 0 bases, with 6 bases remaining between them. The V gene's germline CDR1 is SGHAT and CDR2 FQNNGV. The CDR3 sequence is 14 residues long. CDR3 in amino acids: CASSFGSSYNEQFF. The DNA of the CDR3 is TGTGCCAGCAGCTTCGGAAGCTCCTACAATGAGCAGTTCTTC.

This chain uses TRBV7-3 with TRBJ2-3; 11 bases agree with TRBD2. The germline V gene encodes CDR1 SGHTA and CDR2 FQGTGA. This CDR3 is 15 amino acids long. V was clipped by 7 bases and J by 4 bases; unmatched bases: 7. CDR3 nucleotide sequence: TGTGCCAGCAATGATGGTAGCGGGAGGGCAGATACGCAGTATTTT. This encodes CASNDGSGRADTQYF.

The genes are TRBV4-3 and TRBJ1-2, with 8 nucleotides matching TRBD1. This CDR3 is built from 16 residues. J lost 3 bases, V lost 1 base, and 7 bases had no gene match. The germline gives CDR1 LGHNA, CDR2 YSLEER. CDR3 loop: CASSQAVTGGHYGYTF. CDR3 in DNA: TGCGCCAGCAGCCAAGCCGTCACAGGGGGTCACTATGGCTACACCTTC.

This rearrangement joins TRBV24-1 to TRBJ1-3, with unresolved D. The CDR3 loop spans 15 amino acids. Germline CDR1 KGHDR, CDR2 SFDVKD. The V gene lost 1 base and the J gene lost 0 bases, with 6 bases spanning the gap. The CDR3, as DNA: TGTGCCACCAGTGATTTCACGGACTCTGGAAACACCATATATTTT. Translated, it gives CATSDFTDSGNTIYF.

The rearrangement uses TRBV7-9 and TRBJ2-4, with D unresolved. The CDR3 length is 13 residues. The ends were cut back, 1 base at V and 5 bases at J, with 6 bases in the middle. CDR1 and CDR2 (germline): SEHNR, FQNEAQ (reference sequence). CDR3 sequence: CASSLGAENIQYF. CDR3 DNA sequence: TGTGCCAGCAGCTTAGGGGCAGAAAACATTCAGTACTTC.

The rearrangement uses TRBV11-3 and TRBJ2-1, with TRBD2 matching over 12 bases. This CDR3 contains 17 residues. CDR1 and CDR2 (germline): SGHNT, YENEEA. After removal of 1 base from V and 4 bases from J, the junction contained 5 bases not matched to a gene. The CDR3 loop is CASSLVGTSGLYNEQFF. The CDR3 bases are TGTGCCAGCAGCTTAGTTGGGACTAGCGGGTTATACAATGAGCAGTTCTTC.

V gene TRBV18 combines with J gene TRBJ2-3; 7 bases map to TRBD2. Unmatched junction bases numbered 1, after V lost 1 base and J lost 0 bases. Germline V gene sequence: CDR1 KGHSH, CDR2 LQKENI. CDR3 size: 15 residues. The CDR3 region is CASSPRTSSTDTQYF. CDR3 sequence (DNA): TGTGCCAGCTCACCACGGACTAGTAGCACAGATACGCAGTATTTT.

The CDR3 here is CASSPPQGDEQYF. The CDR3 nucleotides read TGTGCCAGCAGTCCTCCTCAGGGAGACGAGCAGTACTTC. The rearrangement joins TRBV12-3 or TRBV12-4 to TRBJ2-7; D tentatively fits TRBD1 or TRBD2 (5 bases each). The CDR3 consists of 13 residues. The ends were cut back, 5 bases at V and 5 bases at J, with 13 bases in the middle.